The clone carrying this T cell receptor beta chain appeared a few times. What it binds is not known. The CDR3 runs to 13 residues. V was pared by 3 bases and J by 8 bases, with 6 bases of the junction left unmatched. Uncontrolled infection, other autoimmune disease, pregnancy and lactation each barred patients from inclusion. Amplified TCR beta CDR3 regions derived from RNA transcripts. In the first-round RT-PCR of the TCR CDR3, the HTBI primer set was used. Each CDR3 protein is one row after TCRdb ran MiXCR on the multiplex PCR reads. The sample comprises about 640,000 distinct CDR3 sequences, less than 25% of which are singletons, and 30% to 40% rests with the top ten. This record belongs to a study of T cells in Graves' hyperthyroidism and ophthalmopathy. General study results and limits: Stable hyperthyroidism was told apart from ophthalmopathy by a model built on 13 V-J features.

This TCR was recovered from a man under 40 with Graves' ophthalmopathy. The gene calls are TRBV12-3 or TRBV12-4 and TRBJ1-1; 7 bases line up with TRBD1. Input material: blood. CDR3 nucleotide sequence: TGTGCCAGCAGTTTTGGTGGGACAGCGGAAGCTTTCTTT. It encodes CASSFGGTAEAFF.